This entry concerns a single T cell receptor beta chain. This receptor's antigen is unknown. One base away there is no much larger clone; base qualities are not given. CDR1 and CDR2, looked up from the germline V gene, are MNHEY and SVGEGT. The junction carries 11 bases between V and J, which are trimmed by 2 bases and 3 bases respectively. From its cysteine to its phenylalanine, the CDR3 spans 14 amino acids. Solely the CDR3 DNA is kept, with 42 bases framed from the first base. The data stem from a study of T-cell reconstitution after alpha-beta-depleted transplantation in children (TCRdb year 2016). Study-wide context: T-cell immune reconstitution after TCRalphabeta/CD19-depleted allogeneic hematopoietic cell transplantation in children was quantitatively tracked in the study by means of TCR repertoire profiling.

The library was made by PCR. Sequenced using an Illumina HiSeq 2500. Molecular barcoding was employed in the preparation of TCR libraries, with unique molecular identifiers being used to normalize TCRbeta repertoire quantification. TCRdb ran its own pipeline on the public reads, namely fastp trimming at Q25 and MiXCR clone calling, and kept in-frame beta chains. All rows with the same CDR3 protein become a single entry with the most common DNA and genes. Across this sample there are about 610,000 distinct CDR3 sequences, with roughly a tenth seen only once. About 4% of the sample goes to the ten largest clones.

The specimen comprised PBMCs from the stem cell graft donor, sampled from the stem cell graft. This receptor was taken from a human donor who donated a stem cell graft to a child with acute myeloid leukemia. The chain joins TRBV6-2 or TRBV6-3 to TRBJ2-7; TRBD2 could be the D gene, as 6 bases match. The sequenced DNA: TGTGCCAGCAGTTACAGGTCGGGAGTCTACGAGCAGTACTTC. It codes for CASSYRSGVYEQYF.